The text below deals with one TCR beta chain. Its antigen remains unidentified. The CDR3 has 15 amino acids. The junction had 7 bases not matched to a gene; V was cut back by 7 bases and J by 4 bases. CDR1 SNHLY and CDR2 FYNNEI come from the germline V gene. Time point: new active TB diagnosis, blood taken before or within 7 days of starting treatment. Active tuberculosis patients were new diagnoses, HIV-seronegative, South African, and aged 18 years or older. Each clinical donor contributed on average approximately 90,000 T cells from unsorted cryopreserved PBMC. Generated by immunoSEQ multiplex PCR, the TCRdb table keeps only in-frame clones and is missing some. Here the sample spans about 30,000 clones, approximately 89% being singletons. This sample was included in a study of T cells in tuberculosis. About the study: IGRA-negative adolescents, IGRA-positive adolescents with latent tuberculosis and adults with active tuberculosis formed this South African cohort. Overall study findings and caveats: Classification accuracy was 80% to 90% (AUROC approximately 0.9) with the GMM-specific repertoire.

Source: PBMCs, taken at tuberculosis diagnosis. This sequence joins TRBV2 and TRBJ2-2; 9 nucleotides agree with TRBD1. This sequence was found in an adult with tuberculosis. The CDR3 loop is CASTLNRGRTGELFF. Written as DNA, the CDR3 is TGTGCCAGCACTTTGAACAGGGGGCGCACCGGGGAGCTGTTTTTT.